This T cell receptor beta chain originates from a study of cytomegalovirus exposure and HLA in healthy donors. Across the whole study: Around 80 million unique TCRs from HLA-typed donors were held in an early data release. Study-wide findings and caveats: The sole available immune exposure information was CMV serostatus.

As to this clone: The antigen is not known.

The CDR3 spans 16 residues. The V end was cut by 0 bases, the J end by 6 bases, with 17 bases between. The germline gives CDR1 MGHRA, CDR2 YSYEKL. PCR used 60 Vbeta primers and 13 Jbeta primers. Assay: immunoSEQ multiplex PCR; the TCRdb copy retains only in-frame clones and omits some. The table shows approximately 120,000 clones, with about 80% occurring only once. The sequenced sample consisted of PBMCs. V gene TRBV4-1 combines with J gene TRBJ1-2, with D perhaps TRBD1 (5 bases). This TCR derives from a woman between 50 and 59 years old in good health and CMV-seropositive. This CDR3 is CASSQDHGGANNGYTF. CDR3 sequence (DNA): TGCGCCAGCAGCCAAGATCACGGGGGAGCGAATAATGGCTACACCTTC.